These T cell receptor beta chains were read from a single sample in a study of response to subunit inactivated influenza vaccine. TCRdb itself ran the RT-PCR reads through MiXCR, one entry per CDR3 protein. The table includes 600,000 to 700,000 distinct CDR3 sequences, 12% to 15% detected once. Specimen: PBMCs from blood, collected around two weeks before vaccination. These receptor sequences come from a man aged 50 to 60 who received an inactivated influenza vaccine. Each CDR3 is given without its conserved first and last residue.

>TRBV5-6|13
ASSAGALGVETQY
>TRBV7-9|15
ASSAPTSGGTTGELF
>TRBV20-1|12
SASIGTGKETQY
>TRBV19|11
ASSMAWGTEAF
>TRBV5-4|14
ASSFDLAGSTGELF
>TRBV20-1|13
SAATRGGYAYEQY
>TRBV27|12
ASSPRLAGDTQY
>TRBV18|13
ASSPGVNRIGELF
>TRBV7-2|14
ASSFLLGGALGPGD
>TRBV20-1|11
SAQDSFNSPLH
>TRBV29-1|14
SVVIGLAGALDTQY
>TRBV2|11
ASSERGAGELF
>TRBV5-1|12
ASAGAGGSHEQY
>TRBV20-1|13
SARAGTATNEKLF
>TRBV5-6|18
ASSTSQGALLAVSYNEQF
>TRBV20-1|12
SARETARNQPQH
>TRBV10-1|14
ASSEFPGGGEETQY
>TRBV7-3|11
ASSSQGNTEAF
>TRBV4-3|14
ASSQDYGSSKNIQY
>TRBV20-1|10
SAPRSNTEAF
>TRBV7-2|13
ASRKGGRLTDTQY
>TRBV6-2/TRBV6-3|13
ASSTGGLRANVLT
>TRBV20-1|14
SARDGAGGRGTEAF
>TRBV15|11
ATGTGNYNEQF
>TRBV13|13
ASSSGLAQAHEQF
>TRBV7-9|13
ASSLAWDRNTEAF
>TRBV7-9|14
ASSWGAGRTGGTQY
>TRBV7-9|12
ASSLAQGENIQY
>TRBV27|11
ASSLWGPNEQF
>TRBV19|11
ASKGTLNQPQH